The sequence of this T cell receptor beta chain was determined in a study of T cell clusters in autoimmune cytopenias (dated by TCRdb to between 2018 and 2021). Notes on the research overall: TRB sequencing reached a median depth of approximately 53,000 reads per sample and yielded a median of 2,350 distinct TRB clonotypes per sample. In autoimmune cytopenia patients, peripheral blood TRB and IGH repertoires were sequenced during active disease and over treatment follow-up, together with healthy, CLL and autoimmune hepatitis controls. The study aimed to test whether autoimmune cytopenia patients carry a disease-specific immune repertoire signature usable as a blood-based biomarker.

A count is missing, but by frequency this clonotype is medium-sized (0.01 to 0.1%). The antigen it recognizes is unknown. TRB amplification used roughly 0.25 ug of peripheral blood genomic DNA, tens of thousands of genome equivalents, per sample. Multiplex PCR with a touch-down protocol amplified TRB rearrangements, with the TRB-A and TRB-B primer pools combined in a single tube. Two consecutive PCR reactions with Phusion HS II polymerase added Illumina adapters and sample indices to the amplicons. The amplicons were gel-purified using the NucleoSpin Gel and PCR Clean-up kit, after which quantification was performed by Qubit and quality was checked on an Agilent 2100 Bioanalyzer. Sequencing of the libraries was performed on an Illumina MiSeq with 600-cycle, single-indexed, paired-end runs. The published analysis was carried out like this. TRB reads were aligned and assembled with MiXCR version 2.1.12 using the default MiXCR reference library. A clone was defined by each unique CDR3 nucleotide sequence, and the analysis included only productive sequences with two or more reads. Alpha-parameterized diversity profiles (alpha 0 to 5), including the Shannon (alpha 1) and Simpson (alpha 2) indices, were computed with an R script to assess repertoire diversity. Combinatorial TRB VJ usage was computed with the tcR package and compared between cohorts by principal component analysis with ade4. Using GLIPH, TCRbeta CDR3s were clustered on pairs of cohorts matched for age and read depth, and a Wilcoxon test was used to compare cluster frequencies. Each entry corresponds to one CDR3 protein sequence from reads that TCRdb reprocessed, and DNA is not given. TCRdb's processing, not the authors', yielded these V and J calls. The table for this sample records about 2,200 distinct CDR3 sequences. About 80% of the sample is in the top ten clones.

CDR3 length: 14 amino acids, cysteine to phenylalanine. No DNA is listed. CDR1 and CDR2, per the germline V gene, are SQVTM and ANQGSEA. The full study reports these points: Healthy donors had almost three times as many exclusive TRB clusters as active autoimmune hepatitis patients, a finding consistent with an autoimmunity-wide signature. GLIPH results suggested that primary autoimmune cytopenia patients were missing physiological T cell clusters, with 51 clusters found only in healthy donors compared with roughly 15 found only in patients. The cluster-lack signature was not seen for secondary cytopenia versus CLL, apparently masked by the dominant lymphoma-associated repertoire. The T cell clusters were defined only in silico, and the functional role of the clusters still needed to be validated experimentally. The TRB repertoire shifts, including less even repertoires in secondary cytopenia and CLL, mostly reflected lymphoma bias and not autoimmunity.

The receptor was isolated from a human donor with an autoimmune cytopenia or autoimmune hepatitis (not recorded which). The chain uses TRBV29-1 and TRBJ2-5. Sequencing input: peripheral blood. The CDR3 region has the sequence CSVELWQAQETQYF. Reference TRBV29-1 and TRBJ2-5 genes cover what lies past the CDR3, so the full variable domain is SAVISQKPSRDICQRGTSLTIQCQVDSQVTMMFWYRQQPGQSLTLIATANQGSEATYESGFVIDKFPISRPNLTFSTLTVSNMSPEDSSIYLCSVELWQAQETQYFGPGTRLLVL.